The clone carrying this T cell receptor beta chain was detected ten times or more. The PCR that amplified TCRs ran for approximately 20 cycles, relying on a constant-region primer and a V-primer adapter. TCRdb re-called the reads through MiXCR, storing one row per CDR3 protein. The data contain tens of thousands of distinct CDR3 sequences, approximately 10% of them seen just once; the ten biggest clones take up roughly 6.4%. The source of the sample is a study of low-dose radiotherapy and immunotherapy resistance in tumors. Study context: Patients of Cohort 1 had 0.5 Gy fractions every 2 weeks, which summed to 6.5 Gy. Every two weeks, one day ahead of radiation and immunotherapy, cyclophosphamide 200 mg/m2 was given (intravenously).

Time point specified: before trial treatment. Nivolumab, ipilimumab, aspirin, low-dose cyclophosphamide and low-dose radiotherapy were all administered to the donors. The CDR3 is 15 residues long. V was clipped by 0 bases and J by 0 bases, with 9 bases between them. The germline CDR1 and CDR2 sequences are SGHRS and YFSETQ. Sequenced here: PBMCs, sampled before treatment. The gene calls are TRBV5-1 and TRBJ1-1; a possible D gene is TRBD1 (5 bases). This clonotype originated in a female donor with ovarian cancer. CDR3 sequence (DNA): TGCGCCAGCAGCTTGGTTGGGGCCCTGAACACTGAAGCTTTCTTT. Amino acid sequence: CASSLVGALNTEAFF.